This TCR beta chain came from a study of shared clonotypes between healthy human individuals. Across the whole study: The study used three CD4 naive, three CD4 memory, two CD8 naive and one CD8 memory plate per donor.

Repertoires were generated with immunoSEQ multiplex PCR, while TCRdb's copy carries only in-frame clones and drops some. The data show about 2 million clones, roughly 94% seen once. The CDR3 runs 13 residues. Trimming pared 3 bases from V and 10 bases from J, leaving 13 bases between. Germline V gene data show CDR1 as PRHDT and CDR2 as FYEKMQ (reference sequence). About this clone: Antigen: not known.

Study results and caveats: It was the few donors that limited the genetic and exposure-history diversity represented. Researchers found naive subsets generally carried larger estimated richness than memory subsets.

CD8 cells regarded as naive lacked CD45RO, were positively chosen for CCR7, and omitted terminally differentiated effector memory CD45RA+ cells. The sequencing sample was made of naive CD8+ T cells sorted from blood. The J gene is TRBJ2-1, the V gene TRBV13; tentatively, D is TRBD1 or TRBD2 (5 bases each). The sequence was collected from a man between 18 and 35 years old in good health. CDR3 nucleotides: TGTGCCAGCAGCTTTCTCGCAGAGGGGGAGCAGTTCTTC. It translates to CASSFLAEGEQFF.